Below are 26 T cell receptor beta chains sequenced from a single sample in a study of T-cell reconstitution after alpha-beta-depleted transplantation in children. Researchers prepared the TCRbeta library using unique molecular identifiers, the study reports. TCRdb re-derived calls from the PCR reads in MiXCR, one entry per CDR3 protein. This table has about 400,000 distinct CDR3 sequences, about 17% appearing once. Sequencing was performed on PBMCs, mostly from graft donor cells, taken 360 days after TCRalphabeta/CD19-depleted stem cell transplant. These receptors came from a boy in the first two years of life who had a stem cell transplant for Wiskott-Aldrich syndrome, so the T cells may come from the graft donor.

This clonotype showed up just a few times. V is TRBV9 and J is TRBJ2-2, with D possibly being TRBD1 or TRBD2 (7 bases each). The CDR3 is 13 residues long. In germline, CDR1 is SGDLS, CDR2 YYNGEE. V was clipped by 4 bases and J by 8 bases, with 12 bases between them. The CDR3 is CASSPRGGGELFF. Written as DNA, the CDR3 is TGTGCCAGCAGCCCCAGGGGGGGAGGGGAGCTGTTTTTT.

This clonotype was counted between two and nine times. The chain joins TRBV4-1 to TRBJ2-2; either TRBD1 or TRBD2 may fit D (5 bases each). The CDR3 spans 15 residues. Trimming removed 0 bases from V and 4 bases from J, with 9 bases in between. Germline loops: CDR1 MGHRA, CDR2 YSYEKL. Here the CDR3 DNA reads TGCGCCAGCAGCCAAGATGCAGGGACCACCGGGGAGCTGTTTTTT. Translating gives CASSQDAGTTGELFF.

The genes are TRBV10-3 and TRBJ2-5; 10 nucleotides align to TRBD1. The CDR3 length is 14 residues. Trimming cost V 11 bases and J 3 bases; bases outside gene matches: 9. The germline V gene has CDR1 ENHRY and CDR2 SYGVKD. The CDR3 loop reads CAVKAGTGEETQYF. The CDR3 nucleotides read TGTGCCGTCAAGGCCGGGACAGGGGAAGAGACCCAGTACTTC.

This clonotype was picked up a small number of times. The chain carries TRBV7-9 and TRBJ1-4, with D tentatively TRBD1 (5 bases). CDR3 length equals 15 residues. Per germline, CDR1 SEHNR and CDR2 FQNEAQ (reference sequence). Trimming stripped 3 bases from V and 8 bases from J, with 16 bases between. The CDR3 region has the DNA TGTGCCAGCAGCTTGAGGGGCGGGTTGGAGGAAAAACTGTTTTTT. Its translation is CASSLRGGLEEKLFF.

The CDR3 sequence: CASSLVDRAVTDTQYF. CDR3 bases: TGTGCCAGCAGCTTGGTGGACAGGGCGGTGACAGATACGCAGTATTTT. V and J are TRBV7-2 and TRBJ2-3; 8 nucleotides align to TRBD1. Germline values: CDR1 SGHTA, CDR2 FQGNSA. Unmatched junction bases numbered 8, after V lost 3 bases and J lost 3 bases. The CDR3 loop spans 16 amino acids.

This clonotype was counted a few times. The genes are TRBV7-2 and TRBJ2-5, with a tentative D call TRBD1 (5 bases). V was cut by 1 base and J by 5 bases, with 11 bases left in between. There are 14 residues in the CDR3. Germline V gene sequence: CDR1 SGHTA, CDR2 FQGNSA. The CDR3 DNA follows: TGTGCCAGCAGCTTAGGGCAGGGATGGGAGACCCAGTACTTC. Its protein product is CASSLGQGWETQYF.

This clonotype was counted a few times. CDR3 sequence (DNA): TGCGCCAGCAGCCCTGGACAGGGATACTCCTACGAGCAGTACTTC. It specifies CASSPGQGYSYEQYF. The chain links TRBV5-1 to TRBJ2-7, with 8 bases matching TRBD1. The junction had 6 bases not matched to a gene; V was cut back by 4 bases and J by 0 bases. Germline assignment: CDR1 SGHRS and CDR2 YFSETQ. This CDR3 has 15 residues.

This clonotype was seen more than once but under ten times. The CDR3 nucleotides read TGTGCCAGCAGTGAAGGAGATCAGCCCCAGCATTTT. Its translation is CASSEGDQPQHF. The chain combines TRBV25-1 with TRBJ1-5; the D is unclear. Germline loops: CDR1 MGHDK, CDR2 SYGVNS. The CDR3 covers 12 residues. Trimming stripped 2 bases from V and 5 bases from J, with 4 bases between.

The chain is built from TRBV7-6 and TRBJ2-7, with D unresolved. Trimming cost V 3 bases and J 12 bases, with 12 bases left between them. Germline loops: CDR1 SGHVS, CDR2 FNYEAQ. The CDR3 contains 11 residues. CDR3 nucleotide sequence: TGTGCCAGCAGCTTCCCCCCCGGTGGGTACTTC. Protein: CASSFPPGGYF. The full variable domain, its missing parts supplied by reference TRBV7-6 and TRBJ2-7, is GAGVSQSPRYKVTKRGQDVALRCDPISGHVSLYWYRQALGQGPEFLTYFNYEAQQDKSGLPNDRFSAERPEGSISTLTIQRTEQRDSAMYRCASSFPPGGYFGPGTRLTVT.

The chain uses TRBV24-1 and TRBJ2-7; 9 bases fit TRBD1. Germline trimming cut 7 bases from V and 4 bases from J; bases unmatched to any gene: 10. The CDR3 is 15 amino acids. Germline CDR1 KGHDR, CDR2 SFDVKD. The CDR3 DNA reads as TGTGCCACCAGGGCTGCAACAGGGGGCATATACGAGCAGTACTTC. Its protein product is CATRAATGGIYEQYF.

This clonotype was detected many times. In DNA form, the CDR3 reads TGTGCCAGCAGTTTAGCGGGAGTGGAGCAGTTCTTC. Protein sequence: CASSLAGVEQFF. The rearrangement uses TRBV12-3 or TRBV12-4 and TRBJ2-1; weak D call: TRBD2 (5 bases). CDR3 length: 12 residues. The V and J ends lost 0 bases and 10 bases respectively, with 7 bases between them.

The V call is TRBV2, the J call TRBJ2-3; possible D gene TRBD1, 5 bases. This CDR3 is 14 amino acids long. Germline V gene sequence: CDR1 SNHLY, CDR2 FYNNEI. Trimming removed 7 bases from V and 5 bases from J, with 16 bases in between. The CDR3 DNA reads as TGTGCCAGCACCGGTGGGGCCGCTGGAGATACGCAGTATTTT. Its protein product is CASTGGAAGDTQYF.

This clonotype was seen a few times. The chain carries TRBV5-1 and TRBJ2-5; tentative D call: TRBD2 (5 bases). CDR1 is SGHRS and CDR2 is YFSETQ in the germline V gene. V was cut by 1 base and J by 2 bases, with 12 bases left in between. The CDR3 loop spans 15 amino acids. The DNA of the CDR3 is TGCGCCAGCAGCTTGCAAGGAGGCCCACAAGAGACCCAGTACTTC. Its translation: CASSLQGGPQETQYF.

The genes are TRBV20-1 and TRBJ2-5, with 7 bases aligning to TRBD1. CDR3 length: 12 amino acids. Germline CDR1 is DFQATT and CDR2 is SNEGSKA (reference sequence). V lost 3 bases, J lost 4 bases, and 2 bases stayed unmatched. CDR3 in DNA: TGCAGTGCTAGGACAGGGACAGAGACCCAGTACTTC. Its translation is CSARTGTETQYF.

This clonotype showed up just a few times. This chain uses TRBV2 with TRBJ1-1; D gene unclear. Looked up from germline, CDR1 is SNHLY and CDR2 is FYNNEI. The CDR3 length is 12 residues. V lost 7 bases to trimming and J lost 1 base, with 7 bases between them. This chain's CDR3 is CASKRGNTEAFF. The CDR3 DNA sequence: TGTGCCAGCAAGCGGGGGAACACTGAAGCTTTCTTT.

This sequence joins TRBV7-9 and TRBJ2-7; tentative D call: TRBD1 (5 bases). Trimming pared 3 bases from V and 2 bases from J, leaving 11 bases between. Germline values: CDR1 SEHNR, CDR2 FQNEAQ (reference sequence). The CDR3 is made up of 14 amino acids. CDR3 region: CASSFSRQTYEQYF. CDR3 sequence (DNA): TGTGCCAGCAGCTTCTCGAGACAGACCTACGAGCAGTACTTC.

This clonotype was counted ten times or more. This chain joins TRBV10-3 and TRBJ1-2; TRBD1 aligns across 7 bases. Germline lookup yields CDR1 ENHRY and CDR2 SYGVKD. CDR3 length: 13 amino acids. V gave up 7 bases and J gave up 8 bases; unmatched junction bases: 10. CDR3 protein: CAITPTGKSGYTF. The CDR3 bases are TGTGCCATCACCCCGACAGGGAAGAGCGGCTACACCTTC.

The rearrangement uses TRBV11-2 and TRBJ2-1, with D unresolved. The CDR3 contains 14 residues. Trimming removed 0 bases from V and 8 bases from J, with 11 bases in between. The germline gives CDR1 SGHAT, CDR2 FQNNGV. CDR3 nucleotide sequence: TGTGCCAGCAGCTTAGATGGGCCTAGGTATGAGCAGTTCTTC. Translating it yields CASSLDGPRYEQFF.

This rearrangement joins TRBV4-3 to TRBJ2-1, with D uncertain. CDR1 is LGHNA and CDR2 is YSLEER in the germline V gene. This CDR3 is built from 16 residues. V was pared by 0 bases and J by 8 bases, with 17 bases between. In nucleotides, the CDR3 is TGCGCCAGCAGCCAAGATATGAGCCCCCCCGGCCATGAGCAGTTCTTC. Translated, it gives CASSQDMSPPGHEQFF.

The chain carries TRBV11-2 and TRBJ2-2; the match to TRBD2 covers 13 bases. The CDR3 is made up of 19 amino acids. V shed 4 bases and J 6 bases; nucleotides not matched to a gene: 14. The germline gives CDR1 SGHAT, CDR2 FQNNGV. CDR3: CASSSIGGLAGVKAGELFF. DNA for the CDR3: TGTGCCAGCAGCTCTATAGGTGGACTAGCGGGAGTCAAAGCCGGGGAGCTGTTTTTT.

The chain uses TRBV20-1 and TRBJ1-4; 7 bases line up with TRBD1. This CDR3 contains 13 residues. The J segment lost 7 bases and the V segment lost 6 bases, leaving 8 bases of the junction unmatched. Germline lookup yields CDR1 DFQATT and CDR2 SNEGSKA (reference sequence). Here the CDR3 reads CSATGAASEKLFF. The CDR3 DNA reads TGCAGTGCCACAGGGGCGGCGAGTGAAAAACTGTTTTTT.

This chain joins TRBV12-3 or TRBV12-4 and TRBJ2-3, with D unclear. V gave up 2 bases and J gave up 2 bases, with 14 bases separating them. The CDR3 has 16 residues. The CDR3 nucleotides are TGTGCCAGCAGTTTAAGAGACATTCGATTCACAGATACGCAGTATTTT. Its translation is CASSLRDIRFTDTQYF.

This chain joins TRBV29-1 and TRBJ2-5; D is unresolved. This CDR3 region has 13 residues. Trimming took 7 bases from V and 4 from J, leaving 16 bases between them. The germline V gene has CDR1 SQVTM and CDR2 ANQGSEA. The CDR3 nucleotides are TGCAGCGCCGTAGGCGGCGCACGAGAGACCCAGTACTTC. It translates to CSAVGGARETQYF.

The V call is TRBV7-2, the J call TRBJ2-1; 16 positions match TRBD2. There are 16 residues in the CDR3. The V gene's germline CDR1 is SGHTA and CDR2 FQGNSA. The V and J ends lost 5 bases and 9 bases, in that order; junction bases with no gene match: 7. Here the CDR3 reads CASSLGTSGRGAEQFF. The CDR3 DNA reads TGTGCCAGCAGCCTCGGGACTAGCGGGAGGGGAGCTGAGCAGTTCTTC.

This clonotype was counted a few times. The chain is built from TRBV6-5 and TRBJ2-1; TRBD1 agrees at 8 bases. The CDR3 length is 16 residues. Germline V gene lookup returns CDR1 MNHEY and CDR2 SVGAGI. V was pared by 4 bases and J by 7 bases, with 12 bases of the junction left unmatched. CDR3 nucleotides: TGTGCCAGCAGTTTTTACCGGGACAGGAGCGTGAATGAGCAGTTCTTC. Protein product: CASSFYRDRSVNEQFF.

This clonotype is a singleton in its sample. The chain is built from TRBV11-2 and TRBJ2-1; TRBD2 might be the D (5 bases). The germline V gene has CDR1 SGHAT and CDR2 FQNNGV. CDR3 length equals 18 residues. Trimming took off 0 bases at V and 0 bases at J, with 15 bases between the two ends. CDR3 DNA sequence: TGTGCCAGCAGCTTAGAGGCTAGCAGAAAAAACTCCTACAATGAGCAGTTCTTC. Translation: CASSLEASRKNSYNEQFF.